The rows below give T cell receptor beta chains drawn from one sample of a study of T cell responses to AZD1222 COVID-19 vaccine. Generated by immunoSEQ multiplex PCR, the TCRdb table keeps only in-frame clones and is missing some. The sample lists about 180,000 clones; approximately 90% were seen once. The sample consisted of peripheral blood, taken on day 0 of AZD1222 vaccination. These receptors came from an adult in good health. The CDR3 runs from the conserved cysteine through the conserved F or W. The D gene is left open where the match is weak. Clone sizes are given selectively: once, few, many, or a class where the clone is expanded.

TRBJ1-2,.,TRBV6-2/TRBV6-3,.,TGTGCCAGCAGTCCCGGGCTCAACTATGGCTACACCTTC,CASSPGLNYGYTF
TRBJ1-3,TRBD1,TRBV28,.,TGTGCCAGCAGTTCCGACAGGGGGCCTGGAAACACCATATATTTT,CASSSDRGPGNTIYF
TRBJ2-7,.,TRBV7-9,once,TGTGCCAGCAGCCAAACGCAGGCATACGAGCAGTACTTC,CASSQTQAYEQYF
TRBJ1-1,.,TRBV19,once,TGTGCCAGTAGCAAGGCGGGACTTTACACTGAAGCTTTCTTT,CASSKAGLYTEAFF
TRBJ2-7,.,TRBV6-5,.,TGTGCCAGCAGCGCCAGCGGGTTTAGCTACGAGCAGTACTTC,CASSASGFSYEQYF
TRBJ1-2,TRBD1,TRBV5-4,.,TGTGCCAGCAGCTTGGGTGGGCAGGGGGTAATCTATGGCTACACCTTC,CASSLGGQGVIYGYTF
TRBJ1-5,.,TRBV7-2,.,TGTGCCAGCAGCCTGGGGGGTTTAGGCAATCAGCCCCAGCATTTT,CASSLGGLGNQPQHF
TRBJ1-5,.,TRBV28,.,TGTGCCACCGACTCCGGACAGAATCAGCCCCAGCATTTT,CATDSGQNQPQHF
TRBJ1-1,TRBD1,TRBV6-4,.,TGTGCCAGCAGTGAGGGGACAGGGTCAAACACTGAAGCTTTCTTT,CASSEGTGSNTEAFF
TRBJ1-3,TRBD1,TRBV25-1,.,TGTGCCAGCAGTGAGACAGGGGCGCCCACTGGAAACACCATATATTTT,CASSETGAPTGNTIYF
TRBJ1-2,TRBD1,TRBV27,.,TGTGCCAGCAGTTCGGGACAGGGAGAGCGTAACTATGGCTACACCTTC,CASSSGQGERNYGYTF
TRBJ1-1,.,TRBV7-3,.,TGTGCCAGCAGCTTAAGTGGACAGAATCAAGCTTTCTTT,CASSLSGQNQAFF
TRBJ2-2,TRBD1,TRBV25-1,.,TGTGCCAGCAGTGTGACAGGGGGCCTCGGGGAGCTGTTTTTT,CASSVTGGLGELFF
TRBJ2-7,.,TRBV30,.,TGTGCCTGGAGACGGGGATACGAGCAGTACTTC,CAWRRGYEQYF
TRBJ2-7,.,TRBV3-1/TRBV3-2,.,TGTGCCAGCAGCCCATCAAGCTACGAGCAGTACTTC,CASSPSSYEQYF
TRBJ2-7,TRBD2,TRBV7-2,few,TGTGCCAGCAGCTTCGTCCGGTTTGGGACTAGTAGCGAGCAGTACTTC,CASSFVRFGTSSEQYF
TRBJ2-7,.,TRBV3-1/TRBV3-2,.,TGTGCCAGCAGCCAAGACCCCAGGGGAGGATCCTACGAGCAGTACTTC,CASSQDPRGGSYEQYF
TRBJ2-3,.,TRBV5-5,.,TGTGCCAGCAGCTTGGCCTGGGGGTCGGATACGCAGTATTTT,CASSLAWGSDTQYF
TRBJ1-1,.,TRBV7-9,.,TGTGCCAGCAGCCCCGACTACGAGAGGGGGGGGAACACTGAAGCTTTCTTT,CASSPDYERGGNTEAFF
TRBJ1-4,.,TRBV14,.,TGTGCCAGCAGCGAAATGCCCCCAGGGACGACTAATGAAAAACTGTTTTTT,CASSEMPPGTTNEKLFF
TRBJ2-6,.,TRBV2,.,TGTGCCAGCAGTGAAATGGGGTCTGGCTCTGGGGCCAACGTCCTGACTTTC,CASSEMGSGSGANVLTF
TRBJ2-7,TRBD2,TRBV2,.,TGTGCCAGCAAGGAAGCGGGAGGGCCTTACGAGCAGTACTTC,CASKEAGGPYEQYF
TRBJ1-5,TRBD1,TRBV2,few,TGTGCCAGCAGCTCCGACAGGGGAGTTCAGCCCCAGCATTTT,CASSSDRGVQPQHF
TRBJ2-7,.,TRBV9,.,TGTGCCAGCAGCGGATTCGGGGAGACAGGCGAGCAGTACTTC,CASSGFGETGEQYF
TRBJ2-2,.,TRBV5-1,.,TGCGCCAGCAGCACAGACGTCACGAACACCGGGGAGCTGTTTTTT,CASSTDVTNTGELFF
TRBJ2-7,.,TRBV24-1,.,TGTGCCACCAGTGATTCCGATCAGGGATTCGACGAGCAGTACTTC,CATSDSDQGFDEQYF
TRBJ2-7,TRBD2,TRBV11-3,.,TGTGCCAGCAGCTTAGGTGCGGGAGGGTTCTACGAGCAGTACTTC,CASSLGAGGFYEQYF
TRBJ1-5,TRBD1,TRBV28,.,TGTGCCAGCAGACCAGGACAGGTTAGCAATCAGCCCCAGCATTTT,CASRPGQVSNQPQHF
TRBJ2-5,.,TRBV29-1,.,TGCAGCGTTGAACGAGAGACCCAGTACTTC,CSVERETQYF
TRBJ1-2,.,TRBV10-3,.,TGTGCCATCAGTGAGAAGAGGGAGGGTGGCTATGGCTACACCTTC,CAISEKREGGYGYTF
TRBJ2-1,TRBD2,TRBV9,once,TGTGCCAGCAGCGCCTGGACTAGCGGGAGTAATGAGCAGTTCTTC,CASSAWTSGSNEQFF
TRBJ1-2,.,TRBV28,.,TGTGCCAGCAGTTTAAGAGATTATCGCTACACCTTC,CASSLRDYRYTF
TRBJ1-1,.,TRBV29-1,.,TGCAGCGTTGCAACAGGTTTGGCGACTGAAGCTTTCTTT,CSVATGLATEAFF
TRBJ1-1,.,TRBV6-5,.,TGTGCCAGCCTACCGTGGAGGGGTTCCTCCGAAGCTTTCTTT,CASLPWRGSSEAFF
TRBJ2-7,TRBD2,TRBV15,.,TGTGCCACCAGCAGAGCAGGGACTATACCGTCCTACGAGCAGTACTTC,CATSRAGTIPSYEQYF
TRBJ2-5,TRBD1,TRBV10-3,.,TGTGCCACCAGGACAGGGGCACTCCAAGAGACCCAGTACTTC,CATRTGALQETQYF
TRBJ1-1,.,TRBV5-6,once,TGTGCCAGCATCGGTCCGAACACTGAAGCTTTCTTT,CASIGPNTEAFF
TRBJ2-4,.,TRBV7-2,.,TGTGCCAGCAGCCCCCGGTGGGGCGACATTCAGTACTTC,CASSPRWGDIQYF
TRBJ2-7,.,TRBV6-1,.,TGTGCCAGCAGTGAGGGAGGATCAGGGTTCAGGGAATACGAGCAGTACTTC,CASSEGGSGFREYEQYF
TRBJ1-6,TRBD1,TRBV10-2,.,TGCGCCAGCGCTGACGTAGGACAGGTGATTTCACCCCTCCACTTT,CASADVGQVISPLHF
TRBJ2-1,.,TRBV28,once,TGTGCCAGCAGTCCTTACGTTCGGACAGCGAATTACAATGAGCAGTTCTTC,CASSPYVRTANYNEQFF
TRBJ2-7,TRBD1,TRBV6-1,.,TGTGCCAGCAGTGAGCTACTTACAGGGGATCCCTACGAGCAGTACTTC,CASSELLTGDPYEQYF
TRBJ1-3,.,TRBV9,.,TGTGCCAGCAGCCCCTGGGGGTCCTCTGGAAACACCATATATTTT,CASSPWGSSGNTIYF
TRBJ1-1,TRBD1,TRBV19,.,TGTGCCAGTAGTGGGGACAGGGGTCGGCACACTGAAGCTTTCTTT,CASSGDRGRHTEAFF
TRBJ1-1,TRBD1,TRBV13,.,TGTGCCAGCAGCCCCTGGACAGGGACGGACACTGAAGCTTTCTTT,CASSPWTGTDTEAFF
TRBJ2-2,.,TRBV27,.,TGTGCCAGCAGCCACCGGGGGCTATCTTCAAGCGGGGAGCTGTTTTTT,CASSHRGLSSSGELFF
TRBJ2-2,.,TRBV7-9,.,TGTGCCAGCAGCTCGCTCATGACCGGGGAGCTGTTTTTT,CASSSLMTGELFF
TRBJ2-7,TRBD1,TRBV28,.,TGTGCCAGCAGGACAGGGGGGTACGAGCAGTACTTC,CASRTGGYEQYF
TRBJ1-1,TRBD1,TRBV6-5,once,TGTGCCAGCCTCGGGCAGGGGGACACTGGAGCTTTCTTT,CASLGQGDTGAFF
TRBJ2-2,TRBD2,TRBV30,.,TGTGCCTGGAGTGTACGCGGGGGCGGGGAGCTGTTTTTT,CAWSVRGGGELFF
TRBJ2-2,.,TRBV10-3,.,TGTGCCATCAGTGAGTCGGACACCTTGAACACCGGGGAGCTGTTTTTT,CAISESDTLNTGELFF
TRBJ1-1,TRBD1,TRBV19,.,TGTGCCAGTAGCCGACAGGGATCGACTGAAGCTTTCTTT,CASSRQGSTEAFF
TRBJ1-5,TRBD1,TRBV28,.,TGTGCCAGCAGTCCCGCGTACGGACAGGGGAACTACTTGCATAGCAATCAGCCCCAGCATTTT,CASSPAYGQGNYLHSNQPQHF